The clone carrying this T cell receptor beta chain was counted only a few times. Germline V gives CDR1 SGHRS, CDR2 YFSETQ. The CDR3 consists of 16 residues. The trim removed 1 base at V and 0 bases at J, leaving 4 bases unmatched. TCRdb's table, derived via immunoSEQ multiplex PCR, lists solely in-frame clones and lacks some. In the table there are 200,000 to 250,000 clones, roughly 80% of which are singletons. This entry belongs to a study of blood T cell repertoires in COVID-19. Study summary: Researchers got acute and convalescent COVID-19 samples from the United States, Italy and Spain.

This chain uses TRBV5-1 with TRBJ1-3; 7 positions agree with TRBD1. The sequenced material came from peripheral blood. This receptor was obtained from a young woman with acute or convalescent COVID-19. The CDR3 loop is CASSLTTGYSGNTIYF. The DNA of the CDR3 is TGCGCCAGCAGCTTGACGACAGGGTACTCTGGAAACACCATATATTTT.